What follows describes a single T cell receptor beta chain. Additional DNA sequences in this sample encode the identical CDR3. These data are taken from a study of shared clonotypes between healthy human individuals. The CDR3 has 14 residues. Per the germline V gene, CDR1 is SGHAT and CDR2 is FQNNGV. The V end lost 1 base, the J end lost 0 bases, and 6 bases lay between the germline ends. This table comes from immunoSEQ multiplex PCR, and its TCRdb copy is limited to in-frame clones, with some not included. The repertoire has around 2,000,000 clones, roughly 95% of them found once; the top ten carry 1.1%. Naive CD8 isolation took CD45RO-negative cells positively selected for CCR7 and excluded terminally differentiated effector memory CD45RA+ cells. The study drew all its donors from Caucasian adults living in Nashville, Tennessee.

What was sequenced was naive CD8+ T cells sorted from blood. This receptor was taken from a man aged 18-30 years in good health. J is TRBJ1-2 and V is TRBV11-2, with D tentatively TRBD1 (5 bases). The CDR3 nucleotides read TGTGCCAGCAGCTTAGGGGGGTCTAACTATGGCTACACCTTC. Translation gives CASSLGGSNYGYTF.